The 17 T cell receptor beta chains below all came from one sample that was sequenced in a study of high-grade serous ovarian cancer treatment subgroups. Clones were read by immunoSEQ multiplex PCR, and TCRdb kept only the in-frame ones, dropping some. The sample shows about 12,000 clones, 88% of them seen only once. Tumor samples were obtained before definitive surgery or chemotherapy. The sequencing sample was made of tumor tissue. These receptors were collected from a human donor with high-grade serous ovarian cancer.

This chain links TRBV7-9 with TRBJ1-6; 10 positions agree with TRBD1. CDR1 and CDR2 from the germline V gene are SEHNR and FQNEAQ (reference sequence). The CDR3 sequence is 16 residues long. The J segment lost 4 bases and the V segment lost 4 bases, leaving 4 bases of the junction unmatched. CDR3 nucleotide sequence: TGTGCCAGCAGCTCTCCGGGACAGGGGTATAATTCACCCCTCCACTTT. Translated, it gives CASSSPGQGYNSPLHF.

This clone has a single count. This chain joins TRBV7-2 and TRBJ2-1, with D unclear. Germline V gene lookup returns CDR1 SGHTA and CDR2 FQGNSA. The V and J ends lost 0 bases and 7 bases respectively, with 10 bases between them. The CDR3 sequence is 14 residues long. The CDR3 coding sequence is TGTGCCAGCAGCTTAGCAGAAGGGCGTAATGAGCAGTTCTTC. Encoded protein: CASSLAEGRNEQFF. Together with reference TRBV7-2 and TRBJ2-1, the CDR3 gives the full variable domain: GAGVSQSPSNKVTEKGKDVELRCDPISGHTALYWYRQSLGQGLEFLIYFQGNSAPDKSGLPSDRFSAERTGGSVSTLTIQRTQQEDSAVYLCASSLAEGRNEQFFGPGTRLTVL.

The chain recombines TRBV7-2 with TRBJ1-3; no firm D call. From germline, CDR1 is SGHTA and CDR2 FQGNSA. V lost 5 bases and J 2 bases, leaving 10 bases between the germline ends. CDR3 length: 14 amino acids. Written as DNA, the CDR3 is TGTGCCAGCAGCCCAATTGGGACTGGAAACACCATATATTTT. Translation: CASSPIGTGNTIYF.

The V and J genes are TRBV7-2 and TRBJ1-1; no clear D. CDR3 length: 13 residues. V lost 8 bases, J lost 4 bases, and 14 bases lay in between. Germline CDR1 and CDR2: SGHTA and FQGNSA. The CDR3 DNA sequence: TGTGCCAGCTATGCCGGGGTGGGCACTGAAGCTTTCTTT. It yields the protein CASYAGVGTEAFF.

The V and J genes are TRBV18 and TRBJ1-4; no clear D gene. The germline V and J ends were trimmed by 4 bases and 8 bases, with 11 bases remaining between them. CDR3 length equals 13 residues. The V gene's germline CDR1 is KGHSH and CDR2 LQKENI. The CDR3 is CASSRETGEKLFF. CDR3 coding DNA: TGTGCCAGCTCACGAGAAACGGGCGAAAAACTGTTTTTT.

In its sample, this clone was seen a few times. The gene calls are TRBV7-2 and TRBJ1-2, with D hard to call. CDR1 SGHTA and CDR2 FQGNSA come from the germline V gene. The CDR3 contains 14 residues. Trimming shortened V by 1 base and J by 3 bases, and 9 bases separated the two germline ends. CDR3 DNA sequence: TGTGCCAGCAGCTTAGACAGCGTTTACTATGGCTACACCTTC. Protein product: CASSLDSVYYGYTF.

This chain joins TRBV20-1 and TRBJ1-6; D uncertain. The CDR3 covers 11 residues. CDR1 DFQATT and CDR2 SNEGSKA come from the germline V gene (reference sequence). The germline V and J ends were trimmed by 4 bases and 9 bases, with 7 bases remaining between them. The CDR3 reads CSATHRSPLHF. The CDR3 DNA sequence: TGCAGTGCTACCCACCGTTCACCCCTCCACTTT.

Of note for this clone: The junction departs from the called germline gene at one end, perhaps through a read error. The chain uses TRBV6-5 and TRBJ2-7, with 13 bases matching TRBD2. Germline V gives CDR1 MNHEY, CDR2 SVGAGI. The CDR3 sequence is 10 residues long. The CDR3 DNA reads TGTGCCAGCAGAGGACTAGCGGGGGAATTC. Translating it yields CASRGLAGEF.

The chain is built from TRBV19 and TRBJ1-4, with D perhaps TRBD1 (5 bases). Trimming left V 4 bases short and J 0 bases short, with 18 bases between. The germline CDR1 and CDR2 sequences are LNHDA and SQIVND (reference sequence). This CDR3 is built from 18 residues. CDR3 in amino acids: CASSTDGAGTATNEKLFF. The CDR3 DNA reads as TGTGCCAGTAGTACCGACGGGGCAGGTACGGCAACTAATGAAAAACTGTTTTTT.

J is TRBJ2-2 and V is TRBV7-8; perhaps TRBD2 as D (5 bases). Germline V lookup: CDR1 SGHVS, CDR2 FQNEAQ. Deletions cut 6 bases from V and 1 base from J, with 15 bases between. This CDR3 has 16 amino acids. In nucleotides, the CDR3 is TGTGCCAGCAGACTAGGGTCCTATTTGAACACCGGGGAGCTGTTTTTT. Translating gives CASRLGSYLNTGELFF.

This clone was seen only once. The gene calls are TRBV28 and TRBJ2-5; D may be TRBD1 (6 bases). Trimming shortened V by 1 base and J by 7 bases, and 10 bases separated the two germline ends. The CDR3 covers 13 residues. Germline assignment: CDR1 MDHEN and CDR2 SYDVKM. Here the CDR3 DNA reads TGTGCCAGCAGTTTATCGGCAGGGGTGACCCAGTACTTC. Translation: CASSLSAGVTQYF.

The gene calls are TRBV28 and TRBJ1-5, with D perhaps matching TRBD1 (5 bases). CDR1 and CDR2 (germline): MDHEN, SYDVKM. This CDR3 comprises 15 residues. V dropped 5 bases and J dropped 3 bases, with 14 bases sitting between them. CDR3 bases: TGTGCCAGCAGTCCGCTCGGGGGGGACAATCAGCCCCAGCATTTT. Translating gives CASSPLGGDNQPQHF.

The chain couples TRBV5-1 to TRBJ2-7, with TRBD2 matching 10 bases. V shed 0 bases and J 9 bases; nucleotides not matched to a gene: 9. The germline gives CDR1 SGHRS, CDR2 YFSETQ. The CDR3 consists of 15 residues. The CDR3 is CASSLDTSGTRGQYF. The CDR3 DNA reads TGCGCCAGCAGCTTGGATACTAGCGGGACACGGGGGCAGTACTTC.

The genes are TRBV7-6 and TRBJ1-1, with 7 bases fitting TRBD1. Germline loops: CDR1 SGHVS, CDR2 FNYEAQ. The length of the CDR3 is 14 residues. V trimming: 4 bases; J trimming: 2 bases; junction bases outside the gene matches: 4. CDR3 nucleotides: TGTGCCAGCAGCTGGGGACAGCCAAACACTGAAGCTTTCTTT. It codes for CASSWGQPNTEAFF.

The genes are TRBV27 and TRBJ1-6, with D maybe TRBD1 (5 bases). CDR1 and CDR2 from the germline V gene are MNHEY and SMNVEV (reference sequence). The CDR3 is made up of 15 amino acids. V was shortened by 6 bases and J by 5 bases, with 14 bases between the two germline ends. The CDR3 protein is CASSKYRPNNSPLHF. Here the CDR3 DNA reads TGTGCCAGCAGCAAGTACAGGCCTAATAATTCACCCCTCCACTTT.

The chain joins TRBV19 to TRBJ2-3; D might be TRBD1 or TRBD2, each matching 5 bases. The V end was cut by 3 bases, the J end by 4 bases, with 14 bases between. The CDR3 runs to 15 residues. Germline assignment: CDR1 LNHDA and CDR2 SQIVND (reference sequence). Written as DNA, the CDR3 is TGTGCCAGTAGTATTATAGGGACGGGCGCAGATACGCAGTATTTT. This codes for CASSIIGTGADTQYF.

V and J are TRBV5-6 and TRBJ1-1; 10 nucleotides align to TRBD1. Unmatched junction bases numbered 5, after V lost 3 bases and J lost 6 bases. Per the germline V gene, CDR1 is SGHDT and CDR2 is YYEEEE. This CDR3 contains 14 residues. CDR3 coding DNA: TGTGCCAGCAGCTCCCGGGACAGGGGATCTGAAGCTTTCTTT. Translated: CASSSRDRGSEAFF.